One TCR beta chain is described in this entry. Its specificity is unknown. The CDR3 consists of 18 residues. Trimming removed 6 bases from V and 4 bases from J; junction bases left unmatched: 20. CDR1 is SGHAT and CDR2 is FQNNGV in the germline V gene. Unrecorded immune exposures were likely, despite nominal health at sampling. The sample belongs to a study of cytomegalovirus exposure and HLA in healthy donors. General study points: Donor immune exposure was known only as CMV serostatus. Associated with cytomegalovirus, according to the listing, were 150 to 200 TCR beta chains.

It was with 60 Vbeta and 13 Jbeta primers that the PCR ran. Per the original methods: An analysis performed later counted 72 million or so unique TCR beta chains (roughly 10 million of them shared). TCRdb's table, derived via immunoSEQ multiplex PCR, lists solely in-frame clones and lacks some. That table furnishes V, J and clone size, whereas the DNA furnished D and trimming. The sample holds about 180,000 clones, around 85% seen once. The sequenced sample consisted of PBMCs. This sequence joins TRBV11-2 and TRBJ1-2, with TRBD1 identical over 7 bases. The sequence was collected from a boy under 10 years old in good health and CMV-seronegative. The CDR3 nucleotides read TGTGCCAGCAGACAACCGGGGGGGCCCCTCGGGGACAGCTATGGCTACACCTTC. The encoded protein is CASRQPGGPLGDSYGYTF.